Shown below are 22 T cell receptor beta chains from a single sample sequenced in a study of OX40 agonist ivuxolimab in advanced cancers. The method was immunoSEQ multiplex PCR; TCRdb's version includes in-frame clones alone and lacks a portion of them. This sample has 65,000 to 85,000 clones, with around 84% found just once. This sample comprised CD4+ or CD8+ T cells sorted from blood, obtained in a trial of the OX40 agonist ivuxolimab. Receptors were obtained from an adult with an advanced solid tumor such as melanoma, head and neck, liver or kidney cancer.

V usage is TRBV15 and J usage is TRBJ1-5; D gene uncertain. V lost 7 bases to trimming and J lost 2 bases, with 12 bases between them. Germline assignment: CDR1 LNHNV and CDR2 YYDKDF (reference sequence). This CDR3 has 14 residues. Here the CDR3 DNA reads TGTGCCACCAAGGCCGGTCTAGGCAATCAGCCCCAGCATTTT. This codes for CATKAGLGNQPQHF.

This chain links TRBV5-1 with TRBJ2-2; D gene uncertain. V was pared by 1 base and J by 0 bases, with 16 bases between. This CDR3 is 18 amino acids long. Germline CDR1 is SGHRS and CDR2 is YFSETQ. CDR3 sequence reads: CASSLYPGPKPNTGELFF. Written as DNA, the CDR3 is TGCGCCAGCAGCTTGTATCCAGGCCCCAAGCCGAACACCGGGGAGCTGTTTTTT.

V gene TRBV10-3 combines with J gene TRBJ2-5, with D perhaps matching TRBD1 (5 bases). The CDR3 covers 13 residues. Germline V gene sequence: CDR1 ENHRY, CDR2 SYGVKD. The V end was cut by 3 bases, the J end by 3 bases, with 8 bases between. Here the CDR3 DNA reads TGTGCCATCAGTGATCAGGGCAAAGAGACCCAGTACTTC. Its protein product is CAISDQGKETQYF.

The rearrangement joins TRBV4-1 to TRBJ2-7; 7 bases agree with TRBD1. The CDR3 is made up of 17 amino acids. Germline loops: CDR1 MGHRA, CDR2 YSYEKL. Unmatched junction bases numbered 12, after V lost 4 bases and J lost 0 bases. The CDR3 region has the DNA TGCGCCAGCAGCCGGCAAACCGGGACAGATTCCTCCTACGAGCAGTACTTC. Translating gives CASSRQTGTDSSYEQYF.

V usage is TRBV7-2 and J usage is TRBJ1-5; possibly TRBD1 for D (6 bases). The CDR3 runs 15 residues. V was shortened by 2 bases and J by 2 bases, with 10 bases between the two germline ends. Looked up from germline, CDR1 is SGHTA and CDR2 is FQGNSA. This chain's CDR3 is CASSLSRGGNQPQHF. The CDR3 nucleotides read TGTGCCAGCAGCTTATCCAGGGGTGGCAATCAGCCCCAGCATTTT.

The CDR3 coding sequence is TGTGCCAGTAGTGAAACCCCCGGTCAGCCCCAGCATTTT. Amino acids: CASSETPGQPQHF. V gene TRBV19 combines with J gene TRBJ1-5; no clear D. CDR3 size: 13 residues. V gave up 5 bases and J gave up 6 bases, with 11 bases separating them. Germline lookup yields CDR1 LNHDA and CDR2 SQIVND (reference sequence).

The CDR3: CASSGARSPFF. CDR3 DNA sequence: TGTGCCAGCAGTGGCGCCCGTTCCCCGTTCTTC. The V call is TRBV2, the J call TRBJ2-1; D call uncertain. The CDR3 contains 11 residues. Trimming stripped 4 bases from V and 15 bases from J, with 13 bases between. Germline lookup yields CDR1 SNHLY and CDR2 FYNNEI.

The V gene is TRBV6-5, the J gene TRBJ1-6; no definite D call. CDR1 and CDR2 from the germline V gene are MNHEY and SVGAGI. This CDR3 spans 12 amino acids. With 4 bases removed from V and 7 bases from J, the gap between germline ends came to 5 bases. The CDR3 protein is CASSSGNSPLHF. CDR3 coding DNA: TGTGCCAGCAGTTCGGGGAATTCACCCCTCCACTTT.

The chain links TRBV6-5 to TRBJ2-3; D is uncertain. The CDR3 is 14 amino acids. Deletions cut 7 bases from V and 0 bases from J, with 11 bases between. Per the germline V gene, CDR1 is MNHEY and CDR2 is SVGAGI. The CDR3 protein is CASKGSGSTDTQYF. The CDR3 DNA is TGTGCCAGCAAGGGTTCTGGCAGCACAGATACGCAGTATTTT.

The chain couples TRBV19 to TRBJ1-4; D is unresolved. Trimming removed 11 bases at V and 0 bases at J, with 13 bases between. The CDR3 covers 14 residues. Germline assignment: CDR1 LNHDA and CDR2 SQIVND (reference sequence). The chain's CDR3 is CASRTFPTNEKLFF. For the CDR3, the DNA is TGTGCCTCCCGGACTTTTCCAACTAATGAAAAACTGTTTTTT.

The chain carries TRBV7-2 and TRBJ2-1, with D tentatively TRBD1 (6 bases). The CDR3 length is 14 residues. Germline V lookup: CDR1 SGHTA, CDR2 FQGNSA. V was shortened by 3 bases and J by 6 bases, with 12 bases between the two germline ends. CDR3 in DNA: TGTGCCAGCAGCTTTGCACAGGGACCCAATGAGCAGTTCTTC. Amino acid sequence: CASSFAQGPNEQFF.

The J gene is TRBJ1-2, the V gene TRBV19, with no clear D. CDR1 LNHDA and CDR2 SQIVND come from the germline V gene (reference sequence). The CDR3 length is 14 residues. Trimming stripped 2 bases from V and 5 bases from J, with 12 bases between. Written as DNA, the CDR3 is TGTGCCAGTAGTATATCCGGCGTATTGTATGGCTACACCTTC. The encoded protein is CASSISGVLYGYTF.

The chain uses TRBV6-5 and TRBJ2-3, with 8 nucleotides matching TRBD2. CDR3 length: 15 residues. From germline, CDR1 is MNHEY and CDR2 SVGAGI. V dropped 4 bases and J dropped 1; count of bases not matched to a gene: 4. The CDR3 DNA reads TGTGCCAGCAGTTCCATACTAGCGGGCACAGATACGCAGTATTTT. Translation: CASSSILAGTDTQYF.

The rearrangement joins TRBV14 to TRBJ1-1; no definite D call. The CDR3 has 14 amino acids. Germline CDR1 SGHDN, CDR2 FVKESK. V was cut by 5 bases and J by 4 bases, with 14 bases left in between. The DNA for the CDR3 is TGTGCCAGCAGCGCGGTGGCTTGGGGCACTGAAGCTTTCTTT. Encoded protein: CASSAVAWGTEAFF.

The CDR3 here is CAWSTTGATEAFF. CDR3 nucleotide sequence: TGTGCCTGGAGTACCACGGGGGCGACTGAAGCTTTCTTT. The genes are TRBV30 and TRBJ1-1; weak D call: TRBD1 (6 bases). The CDR3 has 13 amino acids. Between the trimmed V and J ends, which lost 2 bases and 5 bases, there was a span of 12 bases. Germline assignment: CDR1 GTSNPN and CDR2 SVGIG (reference sequence).

This clone was recorded once. V usage is TRBV11-2 and J usage is TRBJ2-3; D is perhaps TRBD2 (7 bases). Germline loops: CDR1 SGHAT, CDR2 FQNNGV. Between the trimmed V and J ends, which lost 3 bases and 5 bases, there was a span of 21 bases. The CDR3 totals 17 residues. DNA for the CDR3: TGTGCCAGCAGCTTCGGGCTCTCTAGGGGGGGGAAAGATACGCAGTATTTT. Translating gives CASSFGLSRGGKDTQYF.

This clone was seen a few times. The J gene is TRBJ2-6, the V gene TRBV30; 10 bases match TRBD2. The CDR3 has 17 residues. J was trimmed by 2 bases and V by 0 bases; bases with no gene match: 4. Germline V gene data show CDR1 as GTSNPN and CDR2 as SVGIG (reference sequence). DNA of the CDR3: TGTGCCTGGAGTGTACCGAGCGGGGGGGCTGGGGCCAACGTCCTGACTTTC. Translated, it gives CAWSVPSGGAGANVLTF. Based on the CDR3 plus reference TRBV30 and TRBJ2-6, the full variable domain is SQTIHQWPATLVQPVGSPLSLECTVEGTSNPNLYWYRQAAGRGLQLLFYSVGIGQISSEVPQNLSASRPQDRQFILSSKKLLLSDSGFYLCAWSVPSGGAGANVLTFGAGSRLTVL.

The gene calls are TRBV11-2 and TRBJ2-7; D remains ambiguous. This CDR3 spans 15 amino acids. V lost 3 bases and J 0 bases, leaving 12 bases between the germline ends. Germline CDR1 is SGHAT and CDR2 is FQNNGV. The CDR3 DNA reads TGTGCCAGCAGCTTCGACCGGACGGTCTCCTACGAGCAGTACTTC. Translated, it gives CASSFDRTVSYEQYF. The complete variable domain, with remaining parts taken from reference TRBV11-2 and TRBJ2-7, reads EAGVAQSPRYKIIEKRQSVAFWCNPISGHATLYWYQQILGQGPKLLIQFQNNGVVDDSQLPKDRFSAERLKGVDSTLKIQPAKLEDSAVYLCASSFDRTVSYEQYFGPGTRLTVT.

The chain recombines TRBV30 with TRBJ1-1; 7 nucleotides line up with TRBD1. This CDR3 has 13 amino acids. Per germline, CDR1 GTSNPN and CDR2 SVGIG (reference sequence). The ends lost 8 bases at V and 5 bases at J; junction bases unmatched: 11. CDR3 protein: CAAHRGLRTEAFF. The CDR3 DNA is TGTGCCGCTCATAGGGGGCTTCGGACTGAAGCTTTCTTT.

The rearrangement links TRBV10-3 to TRBJ1-3; D is undetermined. This CDR3 contains 14 residues. Trimming left V 3 bases short and J 0 bases short, with 6 bases between. The V gene's germline CDR1 is ENHRY and CDR2 SYGVKD. CDR3 in amino acids: CAISDGSSGNTIYF. CDR3 DNA: TGTGCCATCAGTGACGGGAGCTCTGGAAACACCATATATTTT.

The chain combines TRBV19 with TRBJ1-5, with a possible D match to TRBD1 (5 bases). This CDR3 has 13 amino acids. V was pared by 3 bases and J by 7 bases, with 10 bases between. Germline CDR1 and CDR2: LNHDA and SQIVND (reference sequence). The DNA for the CDR3 is TGTGCCAGTAGTATTTTGGGGGAGCAGCCCCAGCATTTT. Translated, it gives CASSILGEQPQHF.

This chain connects TRBV7-9 to TRBJ2-5; TRBD2 agrees at 8 bases. V lost 1 base and J lost 3; bases outside the gene matches: 4. CDR3 length: 15 amino acids. Looked up from germline, CDR1 is SEHNR and CDR2 is FQNEAQ (reference sequence). In nucleotides, the CDR3 is TGTGCCAGCAGCTTAGGACTAGCGCCGGAAGAGACCCAGTACTTC. Protein sequence: CASSLGLAPEETQYF. Full variable domain (missing parts from reference TRBV7-9 and TRBJ2-5): DTGVSQNPRHKITKRGQNVTFRCDPISEHNRLYWYRQTLGQGPEFLTYFQNEAQLEKSRLLSDRFSAERPKGSFSTLEIQRTEQGDSAMYLCASSLGLAPEETQYFGPGTRLLVL.